The 29 T cell receptor beta chains below come from one sample, sequenced in a study of identical twins. TCRdb re-called the 5' RACE reads with MiXCR, one entry per CDR3 protein. The sample holds a few hundred thousand distinct CDR3 sequences, more than 8% seen once. The sample also formed part of further work on yellow fever vaccine responses in identical twins.

Sequencing used CD8+ T cells sorted from blood. The receptor source for this set is a woman between 18 and 30 years old in good health.

The chain couples TRBV24-1 to TRBJ2-7; a weak D match, TRBD1 (5 bases). Trimming cost V 3 bases and J 3 bases, with 11 bases left between them. Germline-derived CDR1 and CDR2 are KGHDR and SFDVKD. The CDR3 loop spans 14 amino acids. The CDR3 loop reads CATSDRGTNYEQYF. The DNA for the CDR3 is TGTGCCACCAGTGATAGGGGAACCAACTACGAGCAGTACTTC.

The table lists this clonotype with a few counts. J is TRBJ2-7 and V is TRBV29-1; TRBD2 matches at 10 bases. Losses at the gene ends were 7 bases for V and 3 bases for J; bases not matched to a gene: 15. CDR1 is SQVTM, CDR2 ANQGSEA, per germline. The CDR3 runs 16 residues. The CDR3 sequence is CSAEGGLAGVGYEQYF. In nucleotides, the CDR3 is TGCAGCGCCGAAGGGGGTCTAGCGGGAGTGGGCTACGAGCAGTACTTC.

This clonotype appeared many times. This chain uses TRBV14 with TRBJ2-2; D possibly corresponds to TRBD1 (5 bases). Trimming shortened V by 6 bases and J by 6 bases, and 11 bases separated the two germline ends. The CDR3 is 13 amino acids. CDR1 and CDR2 (germline): SGHDN, FVKESK. CDR3 protein: CASSRTGPGELFF. The CDR3 DNA reads as TGTGCCAGCAGTCGTACAGGTCCCGGGGAGCTGTTTTTT.

In its sample, this clonotype was seen a few times. The chain joins TRBV4-2 to TRBJ2-7; D unresolved. The CDR3 spans 14 residues. Germline CDR1 LGHNA, CDR2 YNFKEQ. V lost 2 bases to trimming and J lost 6 bases, with 14 bases between them. CDR3 amino acids: CASSQLLGPGEQYF. CDR3 DNA sequence: TGTGCCAGCAGCCAACTCCTCGGGCCGGGCGAGCAGTACTTC.

This clonotype has ten or more counts. The gene calls are TRBV9 and TRBJ2-3; no clear D. Trimming left V 2 bases short and J 0 bases short, with 10 bases between. Per the germline V gene, CDR1 is SGDLS and CDR2 is YYNGEE. The CDR3 runs to 15 residues. Here the CDR3 reads CASSVRSLSTDTQYF. Written as DNA, the CDR3 is TGTGCCAGCAGCGTGAGATCCCTGAGCACAGATACGCAGTATTTT.

This sequence joins TRBV27 and TRBJ2-7; no definite D call. The CDR3 runs 12 residues. The germline V and J ends were trimmed by 7 bases and 4 bases, with 11 bases remaining between them. Germline V gene lookup returns CDR1 MNHEY and CDR2 SMNVEV (reference sequence). The CDR3 sequence: CASTSSNYEQYF. The CDR3 coding sequence is TGTGCCAGCACCTCCTCCAATTACGAGCAGTACTTC.

This chain joins TRBV6-1 and TRBJ1-2; D gene ambiguous. V dropped 0 bases and J dropped 8 bases, with 16 bases sitting between them. The CDR3 loop spans 15 amino acids. Germline V gene data show CDR1 as MNHNS and CDR2 as SASEGT. The CDR3 bases are TGTGCCAGCAGTGAAGCACCCAGTACCTTAGTAGGCTACACCTTC. Protein: CASSEAPSTLVGYTF.

This clonotype was recorded a few times. The chain carries TRBV28 and TRBJ2-7, with 9 positions matching TRBD1. From germline, CDR1 is MDHEN and CDR2 SYDVKM. With 7 bases clipped from V and 4 bases from J, the junction kept 8 bases outside the gene matches. The CDR3 is 14 amino acids. The CDR3 nucleotides are TGTGCCAGCATTCCGGGACAGGGAGCATACGAGCAGTACTTC. Translated: CASIPGQGAYEQYF.

The chain joins TRBV6-1 to TRBJ2-3, with D uncertain. Germline values: CDR1 MNHNS, CDR2 SASEGT. There are 14 residues in the CDR3. Trimming took 6 bases from V and 2 from J, leaving 12 bases between them. This CDR3 is CASRPLDPTDTQYF. The CDR3 bases are TGTGCCAGCAGACCACTCGACCCCACAGATACGCAGTATTTT.

The chain employs TRBV4-1 and TRBJ2-7; 8 bases map to TRBD2. The CDR3 contains 18 residues. Trimming cost V 0 bases and J 2 bases; bases outside gene matches: 12. Looked up from germline, CDR1 is MGHRA and CDR2 is YSYEKL. DNA for the CDR3: TGCGCCAGCAGCCAAGATCGTTCGGCGGGAGGCCTCACCTACGAGCAGTACTTC. Amino acid sequence: CASSQDRSAGGLTYEQYF.

This clonotype showed up just a few times. The gene calls are TRBV29-1 and TRBJ2-2; 12 nucleotides line up with TRBD2. The CDR3 is made up of 14 amino acids. Per the germline V gene, CDR1 is SQVTM and CDR2 is ANQGSEA. The V and J ends lost 8 bases and 2 bases, in that order; junction bases with no gene match: 3. This CDR3 reads CSTTSGRNTGELFF. In nucleotides, the CDR3 is TGCAGCACGACTAGCGGGAGAAACACCGGGGAGCTGTTTTTT.

This clonotype was seen only a few times. The chain carries TRBV10-2 and TRBJ2-3; D is possibly TRBD1 (6 bases). This CDR3 has 15 amino acids. V lost 4 bases and J 1 base, leaving 12 bases between the germline ends. The germline V gene encodes CDR1 WSHSY and CDR2 SAAADI. CDR3 sequence: CASSAGDGGTDTQYF. CDR3 nucleotides: TGCGCCAGCAGTGCAGGGGACGGTGGCACAGATACGCAGTATTTT.

There are many counts of this clonotype. The chain has TRBV27 and TRBJ2-7, with D perhaps TRBD1 or TRBD2 (5 bases each). The germline V gene encodes CDR1 MNHEY and CDR2 SMNVEV (reference sequence). With 7 bases removed from V and 5 bases from J, the gap between germline ends came to 15 bases. This CDR3 is built from 13 residues. The CDR3 nucleotides read TGTGCCAGCAATCCAGCCGGGGCCAACGAGCAGTACTTC. Translation: CASNPAGANEQYF.

This clonotype was detected only a few times. The chain links TRBV9 to TRBJ1-1; 7 nucleotides line up with TRBD1. Germline values: CDR1 SGDLS, CDR2 YYNGEE. The CDR3 runs to 14 residues. Unmatched junction bases numbered 4, after V lost 4 bases and J lost 1 base. CDR3 sequence (DNA): TGTGCCAGCAGCCAATGGACAGGGAACACTGAAGCTTTCTTT. It codes for CASSQWTGNTEAFF.

In this sample, this clonotype turned up a few times. This rearrangement joins TRBV6-1 to TRBJ2-7; unclear D gene. The CDR3 loop spans 14 amino acids. The V and J ends lost 5 bases and 1 base respectively, with 12 bases between them. Germline CDR1 is MNHNS and CDR2 is SASEGT. Here the CDR3 reads CASSLRARSYEQYF. The CDR3 nucleotides are TGTGCCAGCAGTCTAAGGGCTCGGTCCTACGAGCAGTACTTC.

This clonotype was observed at least ten times. CDR3 residues: CASSQDRFLNQPQHF. The DNA of the CDR3 is TGCGCCAGCAGCCAAGACAGATTTCTAAATCAGCCCCAGCATTTT. This sequence joins TRBV4-3 and TRBJ1-5; D is unclear. V lost 0 bases and J 4 bases, leaving 10 bases between the germline ends. The CDR3 sequence is 15 residues long. Germline V gene lookup returns CDR1 LGHNA and CDR2 YSLEER.

This clonotype was counted at least ten times. The chain links TRBV20-1 to TRBJ2-1; a weak D match, TRBD2 (6 bases). The CDR3 runs to 15 residues. The ends were cut back, 3 bases at V and 0 bases at J, with 12 bases in the middle. Germline lookup yields CDR1 DFQATT and CDR2 SNEGSKA (reference sequence). This CDR3 reads CSASIAELSYNEQFF. The CDR3 region has the DNA TGCAGTGCTAGTATAGCGGAACTCTCCTACAATGAGCAGTTCTTC.

The CDR3 reads CATSDAPGGNTGELFF. The DNA for the CDR3 is TGTGCCACCAGTGATGCGCCGGGAGGGAACACCGGGGAGCTGTTTTTT. The chain couples TRBV24-1 to TRBJ2-2; 7 bases agree with TRBD2. The CDR3 is made up of 16 amino acids. V lost 3 bases and J lost 1; bases outside the gene matches: 4. CDR1 is KGHDR and CDR2 is SFDVKD in the germline V gene.

This rearrangement joins TRBV11-2 to TRBJ1-1, with D perhaps TRBD1 (6 bases). Germline CDR1 reads SGHAT; CDR2 reads FQNNGV. The V end lost 0 bases, the J end lost 10 bases, and 18 bases lay between the germline ends. This CDR3 spans 15 amino acids. This CDR3 reads CASSLDPGDGSRAFF. In nucleotides, the CDR3 is TGTGCCAGCAGCTTAGATCCAGGGGATGGTTCGAGAGCTTTCTTT.

In its sample, this clonotype was seen a few times. The CDR3 DNA is TGTGCCAGCAGCCCCGGACAGGGGGAGTCCTACGAGCAGTACTTC. It translates to CASSPGQGESYEQYF. J is TRBJ2-7 and V is TRBV7-9, with TRBD1 identical over 10 bases. This CDR3 is built from 15 residues. CDR1 and CDR2 from the germline V gene are SEHNR and FQNEAQ (reference sequence). The junction had 5 bases not matched to a gene; V was cut back by 5 bases and J by 1 base.

This chain links TRBV7-2 with TRBJ1-1, with no clear D. The germline CDR1 and CDR2 sequences are SGHTA and FQGNSA. The CDR3 is made up of 15 amino acids. V was shortened by 1 base and J by 3 bases, with 12 bases between the two germline ends. CDR3 protein: CASSLGERVYTEAFF. CDR3 DNA: TGTGCCAGCAGCTTAGGAGAGAGAGTGTACACTGAAGCTTTCTTT.

CDR3 DNA sequence: TGTGCCAGCAGCCTGACAGGGGGAGGCAACGAGCAGTACTTC. Translation gives CASSLTGGGNEQYF. This chain links TRBV7-9 with TRBJ2-7; TRBD1 agrees at 9 bases. CDR1 is SEHNR and CDR2 is FQNEAQ in the germline V gene (reference sequence). This CDR3 has 14 residues. Losses at the gene ends were 5 bases for V and 5 bases for J; bases not matched to a gene: 7.

This clonotype was picked up many times. The gene calls are TRBV4-3 and TRBJ2-7; TRBD2 is a possible D gene (6 bases). Per germline, CDR1 LGHNA and CDR2 YSLEER. V was trimmed by 1 base and J by 8 bases, leaving 9 bases between them. This CDR3 has 12 residues. The CDR3 DNA is TGCGCCAGCAGCCAAGTAGCGGAAAAGCAGTACTTC. Translating gives CASSQVAEKQYF.

This clonotype showed up just a few times. This chain links TRBV7-8 with TRBJ2-1; tentatively, D is TRBD2 (6 bases). V lost 5 bases, J lost 10 bases, and 9 bases lay in between. Germline values: CDR1 SGHVS, CDR2 FQNEAQ. This CDR3 contains 11 residues. The CDR3 here is CASSLEGEQFF. The CDR3 nucleotides read TGTGCCAGCAGCCTGGAGGGGGAGCAGTTCTTC.

The V and J genes are TRBV10-3 and TRBJ2-2; D may match TRBD1 or TRBD2 (5 bases each). Germline V gene lookup returns CDR1 ENHRY and CDR2 SYGVKD. The V and J ends lost 8 bases and 0 bases respectively, with 19 bases between them. The CDR3 extends over 17 amino acids. CDR3 DNA sequence: TGTGCCATCTCGCCGTCGGGGCAGGGTACGAACACCGGGGAGCTGTTTTTT. It specifies CAISPSGQGTNTGELFF.

The chain combines TRBV15 with TRBJ2-3, with TRBD2 matching 11 bases. V lost 3 bases, J lost 0 bases, and 14 bases stayed unmatched. From germline, CDR1 is LNHNV and CDR2 YYDKDF (reference sequence). The CDR3 sequence is 20 residues long. The CDR3 DNA is TGTGCCACCAGCAGCCTACCACCTCAACTAGCGGGGGATAGCACAGATACGCAGTATTTT. This codes for CATSSLPPQLAGDSTDTQYF.

This sequence joins TRBV11-2 and TRBJ2-7; D is unresolved. V gave up 0 bases and J gave up 2 bases, with 11 bases separating them. Germline V gene sequence: CDR1 SGHAT, CDR2 FQNNGV. CDR3 length: 15 amino acids. CDR3 nucleotides: TGTGCCAGCAGCTTAGAGGCCCCAGATACCTACGAGCAGTACTTC. Its protein product is CASSLEAPDTYEQYF.

This clonotype came up many times. The rearrangement uses TRBV29-1 and TRBJ2-3; TRBD2 is a possible D gene (7 bases). The V gene lost 6 bases and the J gene lost 0 bases, with 10 bases spanning the gap. CDR1 is SQVTM and CDR2 is ANQGSEA in the germline V gene. The CDR3 runs to 13 residues. This CDR3 reads CSVRGLSTDTQYF. In DNA form, the CDR3 reads TGCAGCGTGCGGGGGCTAAGCACAGATACGCAGTATTTT.

The rearrangement links TRBV6-2 or TRBV6-3 to TRBJ2-7; 7 nucleotides agree with TRBD2. V trimming: 6 bases; J trimming: 5 bases; junction bases outside the gene matches: 10. Germline assignment: CDR1 MNHEY and CDR2 SVGEGT. The length of the CDR3 is 14 residues. The CDR3 nucleotides read TGTGCCAGCAGCAAGACAGCGGGGTCAGACGAGCAGTACTTC. This codes for CASSKTAGSDEQYF.